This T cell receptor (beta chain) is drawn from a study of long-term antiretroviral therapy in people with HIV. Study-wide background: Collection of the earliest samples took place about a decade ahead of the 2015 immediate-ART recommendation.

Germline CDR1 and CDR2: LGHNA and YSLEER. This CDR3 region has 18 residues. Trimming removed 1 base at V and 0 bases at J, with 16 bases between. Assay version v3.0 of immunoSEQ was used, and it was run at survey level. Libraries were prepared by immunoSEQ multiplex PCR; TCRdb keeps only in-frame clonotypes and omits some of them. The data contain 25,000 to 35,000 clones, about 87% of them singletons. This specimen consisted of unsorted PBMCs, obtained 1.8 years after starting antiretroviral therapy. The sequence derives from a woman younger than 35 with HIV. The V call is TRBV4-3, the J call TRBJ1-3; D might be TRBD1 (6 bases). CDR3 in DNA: TGCGCCAGCAGCCAAGGAGTCACAGGGAAGACCTCTGGAAACACCATATATTTT. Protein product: CASSQGVTGKTSGNTIYF.